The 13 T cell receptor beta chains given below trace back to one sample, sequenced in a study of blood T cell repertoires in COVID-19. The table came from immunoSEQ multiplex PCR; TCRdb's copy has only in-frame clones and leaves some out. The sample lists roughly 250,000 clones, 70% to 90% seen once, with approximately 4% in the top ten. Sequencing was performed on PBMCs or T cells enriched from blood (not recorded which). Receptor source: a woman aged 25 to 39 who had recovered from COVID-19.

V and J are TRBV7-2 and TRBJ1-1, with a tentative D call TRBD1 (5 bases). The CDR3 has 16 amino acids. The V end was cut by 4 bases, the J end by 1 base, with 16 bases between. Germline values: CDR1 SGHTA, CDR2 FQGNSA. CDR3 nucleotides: TGTGCCAGCAGCTATTATGGGACTCCTGGGAACACTGAAGCTTTCTTT. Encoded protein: CASSYYGTPGNTEAFF. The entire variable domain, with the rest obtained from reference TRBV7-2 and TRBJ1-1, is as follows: GAGVSQSPSNKVTEKGKDVELRCDPISGHTALYWYRQSLGQGLEFLIYFQGNSAPDKSGLPSDRFSAERTGGSVSTLTIQRTQQEDSAVYLCASSYYGTPGNTEAFFGQGTRLTVV.

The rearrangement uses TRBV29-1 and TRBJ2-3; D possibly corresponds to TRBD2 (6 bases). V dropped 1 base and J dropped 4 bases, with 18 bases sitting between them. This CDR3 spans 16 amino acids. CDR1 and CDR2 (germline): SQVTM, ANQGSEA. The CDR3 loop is CSVEGFAGLAADTQYF. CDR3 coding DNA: TGCAGCGTTGAAGGATTTGCGGGGTTGGCGGCAGATACGCAGTATTTT.

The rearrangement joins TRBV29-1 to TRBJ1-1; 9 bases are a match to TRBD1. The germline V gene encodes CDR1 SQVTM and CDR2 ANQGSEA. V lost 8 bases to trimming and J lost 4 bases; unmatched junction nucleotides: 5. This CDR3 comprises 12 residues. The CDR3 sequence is CSMGQGVTEAFF. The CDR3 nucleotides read TGCAGCATGGGACAGGGTGTCACTGAAGCTTTCTTT. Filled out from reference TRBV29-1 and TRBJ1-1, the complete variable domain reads SAVISQKPSRDICQRGTSLTIQCQVDSQVTMMFWYRQQPGQSLTLIATANQGSEATYESGFVIDKFPISRPNLTFSTLTVSNMSPEDSSIYLCSMGQGVTEAFFGQGTRLTVV.

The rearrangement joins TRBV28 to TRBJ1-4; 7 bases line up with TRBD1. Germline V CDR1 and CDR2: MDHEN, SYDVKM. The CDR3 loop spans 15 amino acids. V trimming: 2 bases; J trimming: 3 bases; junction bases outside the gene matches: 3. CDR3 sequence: CASSLGGQSNEKLFF. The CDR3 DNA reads TGTGCCAGCAGTTTAGGGGGACAGTCTAATGAAAAACTGTTTTTT. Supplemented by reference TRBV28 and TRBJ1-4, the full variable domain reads DVKVTQSSRYLVKRTGEKVFLECVQDMDHENMFWYRQDPGLGLRLIYFSYDVKMKEKGDIPEGYSVSREKKERFSLILESASTNQTSMYLCASSLGGQSNEKLFFGSGTQLSVL.

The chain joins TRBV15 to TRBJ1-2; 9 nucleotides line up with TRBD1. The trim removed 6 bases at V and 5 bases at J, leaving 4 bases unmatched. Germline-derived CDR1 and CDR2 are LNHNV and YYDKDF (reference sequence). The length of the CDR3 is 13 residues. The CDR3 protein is CATSTDRGYGYTF. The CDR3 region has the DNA TGTGCCACCAGTACTGACAGGGGGTATGGCTACACCTTC.

The CDR3 spells CASSGYGRDYNEQFF. CDR3 bases: TGTGCCAGCAGTGGTTACGGGAGGGACTACAATGAGCAGTTCTTC. The chain links TRBV27 to TRBJ2-1, with TRBD2 identical over 8 bases. The CDR3 has 15 amino acids. Germline V lookup: CDR1 MNHEY, CDR2 SMNVEV (reference sequence). The trim removed 5 bases at V and 3 bases at J, leaving 6 bases unmatched.

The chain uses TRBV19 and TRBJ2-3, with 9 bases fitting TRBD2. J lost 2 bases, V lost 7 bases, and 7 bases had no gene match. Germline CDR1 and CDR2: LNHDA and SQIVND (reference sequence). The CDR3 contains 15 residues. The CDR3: CASKVAGDNTDTQYF. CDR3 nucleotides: TGTGCCAGTAAGGTAGCGGGGGATAACACAGATACGCAGTATTTT.

CDR3 amino acids: CASSLGERTGNTEAFF. CDR3 bases: TGTGCCAGCAGCTTGGGGGAGAGGACAGGGAACACTGAAGCTTTCTTT. The rearrangement uses TRBV5-4 and TRBJ1-1; 7 bases match TRBD1. The CDR3 is 16 residues long. Unmatched junction bases numbered 6, after V lost 0 bases and J lost 1 base. The germline gives CDR1 SGHNT, CDR2 YYREEE (reference sequence).

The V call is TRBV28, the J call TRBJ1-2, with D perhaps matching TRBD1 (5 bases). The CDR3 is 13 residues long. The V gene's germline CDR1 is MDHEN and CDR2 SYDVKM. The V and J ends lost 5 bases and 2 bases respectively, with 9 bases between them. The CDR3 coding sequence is TGTGCCAGCAGTGGCGGGGGGAACTATGGCTACACCTTC. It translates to CASSGGGNYGYTF.

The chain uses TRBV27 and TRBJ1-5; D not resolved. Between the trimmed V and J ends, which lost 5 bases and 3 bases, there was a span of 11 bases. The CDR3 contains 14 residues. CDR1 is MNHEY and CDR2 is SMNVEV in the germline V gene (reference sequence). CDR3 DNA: TGTGCCAGCAGTCCTCAGGATAACAATCAGCCCCAGCATTTT. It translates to CASSPQDNNQPQHF.

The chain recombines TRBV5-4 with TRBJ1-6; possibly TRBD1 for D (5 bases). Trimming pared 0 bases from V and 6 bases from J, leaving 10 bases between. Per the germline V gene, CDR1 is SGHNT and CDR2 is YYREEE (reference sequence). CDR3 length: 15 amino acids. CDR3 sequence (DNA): TGTGCCAGCAGCTTGGATTTCAGGGTTAATTCACCCCTCCACTTT. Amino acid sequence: CASSLDFRVNSPLHF.

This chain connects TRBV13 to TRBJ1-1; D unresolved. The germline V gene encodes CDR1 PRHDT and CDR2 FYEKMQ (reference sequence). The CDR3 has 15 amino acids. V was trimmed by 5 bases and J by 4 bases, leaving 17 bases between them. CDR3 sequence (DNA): TGTGCCAGCAGCGCAGCGGAGGATTTGGGCACTGAAGCTTTCTTT. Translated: CASSAAEDLGTEAFF.

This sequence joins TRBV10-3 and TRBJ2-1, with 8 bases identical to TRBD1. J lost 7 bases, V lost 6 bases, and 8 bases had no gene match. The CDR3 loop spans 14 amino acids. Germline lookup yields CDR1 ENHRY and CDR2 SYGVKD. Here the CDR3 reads CAIRPRTGKNEQFF. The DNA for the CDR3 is TGTGCCATCAGACCCCGGACAGGGAAAAATGAGCAGTTCTTC.